Listed here are 22 T cell receptor beta chains from one sample, sequenced in a study of blood T cells in healthy people across ages. The second PCR ran about 6 to 12 cycles with a sample-barcoded 5' primer and J-beta primers. From the 5' RACE reads, TCRdb called clonotypes with MiXCR, one entry per CDR3 protein. Here the sample spans fewer than 2,000,000 distinct CDR3 sequences, around 35% being singletons. Specimen: blood. The receptors come from a woman aged 30 to 39 in good health.

This chain connects TRBV20-1 to TRBJ2-5; D may be TRBD2 (7 bases). The CDR3 is made up of 15 amino acids. Germline lookup yields CDR1 DFQATT and CDR2 SNEGSKA (reference sequence). Trimming stripped 3 bases from V and 1 base from J, with 15 bases between. The CDR3 region has the DNA TGCAGTGCTAGGGGGGCGGGGGCCTTCCAAGAGACCCAGTACTTC. Translated: CSARGAGAFQETQYF.

Comment on this clonotype: The conserved final phenylalanine or tryptophan is absent from the CDR3, which likely points to a read error. This chain connects TRBV28 to TRBJ2-3; TRBD2 matches 11 bases. Germline CDR1 and CDR2: MDHEN and SYDVKM. CDR3 length equals 15 residues. V was clipped by 3 bases and J by 3 bases; unmatched bases: 2. DNA for the CDR3: TGTGCCAGCAGTTTTACTAGCGGGAGAACAGATACGCAGTATTTG. It encodes CASSFTSGRTDTQYL.

This clonotype was counted only a few times. The chain carries TRBV20-1 and TRBJ2-7, with D possibly being TRBD2 (6 bases). Germline CDR1 is DFQATT and CDR2 is SNEGSKA (reference sequence). CDR3 length: 16 residues. Trimming pared 4 bases from V and 0 bases from J, leaving 19 bases between. The CDR3 coding sequence is TGCAGTGCTACCATACCTGCGCGGGGCTACTCCTACGAGCAGTACTTC. Protein product: CSATIPARGYSYEQYF.

CDR3 amino acids: CASSLRQGLAASTDTQYF. As DNA, the CDR3 is TGTGCCAGCAGTTTAAGGCAGGGGCTAGCGGCTAGCACAGATACGCAGTATTTT. V gene TRBV12-3 or TRBV12-4 combines with J gene TRBJ2-3; a possible D gene is TRBD2 (7 bases). CDR3 length: 18 residues. Between the trimmed V and J ends, which lost 2 bases and 0 bases, there was a span of 18 bases.

The chain links TRBV20-1 to TRBJ1-5; D unclear. The germline gives CDR1 DFQATT, CDR2 SNEGSKA (reference sequence). V lost 0 bases and J lost 9, with 18 bases in between. The CDR3 runs to 15 residues. The CDR3 coding sequence is TGCAGTGCTAGAGAAGGTACTCTAAGACATCGGCCCCAGCATTTT. This translates into CSAREGTLRHRPQHF.

This chain joins TRBV7-3 and TRBJ2-3; 15 nucleotides match TRBD2. The CDR3 consists of 19 residues. The V and J ends lost 5 bases and 6 bases, in that order; junction bases with no gene match: 15. In germline, CDR1 is SGHTA, CDR2 FQGTGA. Written as DNA, the CDR3 is TGTGCCAGCAGCCGCCTAGGGACTAGCGGGGGGTCTACCTGGGATACGCAGTATTTT. Residues: CASSRLGTSGGSTWDTQYF.

This clonotype was found a few times. This sequence joins TRBV7-2 and TRBJ2-7, with a possible D match to TRBD2 (6 bases). Germline-derived CDR1 and CDR2 are SGHTA and FQGNSA. CDR3 length equals 13 residues. Trimming removed 11 bases from V and 1 base from J, with 15 bases in between. The CDR3 region is CALRREGSYEQYF. The CDR3 region has the DNA TGTGCCCTACGGCGGGAAGGGTCCTACGAGCAGTACTTC.

This clonotype was seen only a few times. The chain uses TRBV15 and TRBJ1-4; D is unresolved. CDR3 length: 12 amino acids. V shed 2 bases and J shed 8 bases, with 6 bases lying between them. Looked up from germline, CDR1 is LNHNV and CDR2 is YYDKDF (reference sequence). The CDR3 region is CATSRFTEKLFF. In nucleotides, the CDR3 is TGTGCCACCAGCAGATTTACGGAAAAACTGTTTTTT.

In this sample, this clonotype turned up a few times. The V call is TRBV3-1, the J call TRBJ2-7; D is perhaps TRBD1 or TRBD2 (5 bases each). The CDR3 covers 18 residues. Germline CDR1 and CDR2: LGHDT and YNNKEL (reference sequence). V was clipped by 5 bases and J by 0 bases, with 23 bases between them. CDR3 residues: CASSNHGTLSSLSYEQYF. The DNA of the CDR3 is TGTGCCAGCAGCAACCACGGGACGCTTAGTTCCCTCTCCTACGAGCAGTACTTC.

The J gene is TRBJ2-1, the V gene TRBV7-8; 13 nucleotides align to TRBD2. Germline V lookup: CDR1 SGHVS, CDR2 FQNEAQ. J lost 6 bases, V lost 0 bases, and 8 bases had no gene match. CDR3 size: 18 residues. The CDR3 region has the DNA TGTGCCAGCAGCTTAGCACTAGCGGGGGGGGAGTTAACCAATGAGCAGTTCTTC. It yields the protein CASSLALAGGELTNEQFF.

The V gene is TRBV5-5, the J gene TRBJ1-2, with TRBD1 as a possible D gene (5 bases). CDR1 SGHKS and CDR2 YYEKEE come from the germline V gene (reference sequence). Trimming removed 4 bases from V and 8 bases from J, with 24 bases in between. The CDR3 has 16 amino acids. DNA of the CDR3: TGTGCCAGCAGCCCCGACGGGGGTGGGTCTCCTAGGGGCTACACCTTC. Amino acid sequence: CASSPDGGGSPRGYTF.

The chain employs TRBV2 and TRBJ2-7, with no clear D. Trimming removed 2 bases from V and 1 base from J, with 6 bases in between. This CDR3 contains 13 residues. Per germline, CDR1 SNHLY and CDR2 FYNNEI. CDR3 in amino acids: CASSEWLSYEQYF. The CDR3 DNA follows: TGTGCCAGCAGTGAATGGCTTTCCTACGAGCAGTACTTC.

The rearrangement links TRBV3-1 to TRBJ2-1, with 12 positions matching TRBD2. The trim removed 7 bases at V and 7 bases at J, leaving 5 bases unmatched. CDR3 size: 14 residues. Per the germline V gene, CDR1 is LGHDT and CDR2 is YNNKEL (reference sequence). The CDR3 region is CASTLAGGSNEQFF. As DNA, the CDR3 is TGTGCCAGCACTCTAGCGGGAGGGTCGAATGAGCAGTTCTTC.

This clonotype was seen a few times. An end of the junction differs from the germline gene, which may be a read error. V gene TRBV3-1 combines with J gene TRBJ1-2; D unclear. Germline V gives CDR1 LGHDT, CDR2 YNNKEL (reference sequence). There are 15 residues in the CDR3. The CDR3 is CASSQDSLGSHGYTF. CDR3 sequence (DNA): TGTGCCAGTAGCCAAGACTCCCTGGGCAGCCATGGCTACACCTTC. The full variable domain, rest sourced from reference TRBV3-1 and TRBJ1-2, is DTAVSQTPKYLVTQMGNDKSIKCEQNLGHDTMYWYKQDSKKFLKIMFSYNNKELIINETVPNRFSPKSPDKAHLNLHINSLELGDSAVYFCASSQDSLGSHGYTFGSGTRLTVV.

This clonotype has only one observation. The chain employs TRBV7-7 and TRBJ2-5; D is perhaps TRBD1 (5 bases). V was cut by 2 bases and J by 1 base, with 11 bases left in between. The germline CDR1 and CDR2 sequences are SSHAT and FNYEAQ (reference sequence). The CDR3 covers 15 residues. The DNA for the CDR3 is TGTGCCAGCAGCTTACAGGGAAATCCCCAAGAGACCCAGTACTTC. It specifies CASSLQGNPQETQYF.

This clonotype appeared many times. This chain links TRBV20-1 with TRBJ2-1; D is perhaps TRBD1 (5 bases). Germline V gene lookup returns CDR1 DFQATT and CDR2 SNEGSKA (reference sequence). V lost 3 bases, J lost 10 bases, and 16 bases lay in between. The CDR3 is made up of 13 amino acids. The CDR3: CSARPLGLGEQFF. The CDR3 nucleotides read TGCAGTGCTAGGCCCTTGGGGCTTGGCGAGCAGTTCTTC.

The CDR3 region is CASSPRPTIGYTF. The CDR3 region has the DNA TGTGCCAGTAGTCCGCGGCCAACTATTGGCTACACCTTC. The gene calls are TRBV19 and TRBJ1-2, with D hard to call. CDR3 length: 13 amino acids. Trimming removed 5 bases at V and 7 bases at J, with 14 bases between. Germline assignment: CDR1 LNHDA and CDR2 SQIVND (reference sequence).

In nucleotides, the CDR3 is TGCGCCAGCAGCTTGGAGGGGTCGGGCACCGGGGAGCTGTTTTTT. Its translation is CASSLEGSGTGELFF. The chain joins TRBV5-1 to TRBJ2-2; a possible D gene is TRBD1 (5 bases). The CDR3 has 15 amino acids. V was shortened by 0 bases and J by 4 bases, with 10 bases between the two germline ends. Per germline, CDR1 SGHRS and CDR2 YFSETQ.

The chain carries TRBV12-3 or TRBV12-4 and TRBJ1-1; no clear D gene. V lost 7 bases and J 0 bases, leaving 18 bases between the germline ends. The CDR3 length is 16 residues. The CDR3 sequence is CASTYGPVRLNTEAFF. In DNA form, the CDR3 reads TGTGCCAGCACCTATGGCCCTGTACGACTGAACACTGAAGCTTTCTTT.

This clonotype was observed many times. V usage is TRBV20-1 and J usage is TRBJ2-1; 10 bases line up with TRBD1. Germline-derived CDR1 and CDR2 are DFQATT and SNEGSKA (reference sequence). The V segment lost 4 bases and the J segment 9 bases; nucleotides outside the gene matches: 12. The CDR3 spans 15 residues. The chain's CDR3 is CSAKKDRGSFGEQFF. CDR3 nucleotides: TGCAGTGCTAAAAAGGACAGGGGGTCTTTCGGTGAGCAGTTCTTC.

The gene calls are TRBV9 and TRBJ2-7, with D unresolved. V lost 0 bases to trimming and J lost 3 bases, with 10 bases between them. The CDR3 is 14 residues long. Germline V gene lookup returns CDR1 SGDLS and CDR2 YYNGEE. Here the CDR3 DNA reads TGTGCCAGCAGCGTAGGAACATCACGCTACGAGCAGTACTTC. This gives the protein CASSVGTSRYEQYF.

Written as DNA, the CDR3 is TGTGCCAGCAGCCATGGATCGGGCTCTGGAAACACCATATATTTT. Encoded protein: CASSHGSGSGNTIYF. The genes are TRBV3-1 and TRBJ1-3; D unresolved. V lost 3 bases, J lost 0 bases, and 9 bases lay in between. This CDR3 has 15 residues. CDR1 and CDR2 from the germline V gene are LGHDT and YNNKEL (reference sequence).